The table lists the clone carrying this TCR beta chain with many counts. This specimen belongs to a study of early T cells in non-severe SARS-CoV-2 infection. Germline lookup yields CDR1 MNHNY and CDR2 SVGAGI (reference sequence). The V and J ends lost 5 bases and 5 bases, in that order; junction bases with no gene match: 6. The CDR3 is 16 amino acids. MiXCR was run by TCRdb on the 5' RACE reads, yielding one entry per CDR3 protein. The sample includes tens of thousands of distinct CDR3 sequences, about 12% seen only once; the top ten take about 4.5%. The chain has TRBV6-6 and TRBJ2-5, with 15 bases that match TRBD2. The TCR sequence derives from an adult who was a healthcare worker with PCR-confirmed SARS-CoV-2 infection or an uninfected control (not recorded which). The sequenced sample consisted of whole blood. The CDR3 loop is CASSRTSGGAEETQYF. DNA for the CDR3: TGTGCCAGCAGTAGGACTAGCGGGGGGGCTGAGGAGACCCAGTACTTC.